The rows below give T cell receptor beta chains drawn from one sample of a study of blood T cells in healthy people across ages. From the 5' RACE reads, TCRdb called clonotypes with MiXCR, one entry per CDR3 protein. The sample lists about 830,000 distinct CDR3 sequences, about 62% occurring once. Sequencing was done on a sample of blood. The receptors shown here come from a man younger than 45 in good health. CDR3s include the opening cysteine and the closing phenylalanine or tryptophan. Fields, in order: J gene, V gene, clone size, CDR3 protein. The size of a clone is reported for some rows only, either as once, few or many, or as a class for expanded clones.

>TRBJ2-1|TRBV7-8|NA
CASSSYEEQFF
>NA|TRBV28|NA
CASSLSLSAVGYEQYF
>TRBJ2-1|TRBV7-3|NA
CASSLAGQVQFF
>TRBJ2-3|TRBV2|NA
CASNYGEDTQYF
>TRBJ2-2|TRBV11-2|NA
CASSYTGEVRTGELFF
>TRBJ1-2|TRBV20-1|NA
CSASQGASNYGYTF
>TRBJ2-3|TRBV30|NA
CAWRGEGTDTQYF
>TRBJ2-3|TRBV21-1|NA
CASSPWTGFSTDTQYF
>TRBJ2-1|TRBV5-1|NA
CASSWAVASGDNEQFF
>NA|TRBV28|NA
CASRDRDFAKNIQYF
>TRBJ2-5|TRBV10-3|few
CAISESSQETQYF
>TRBJ2-5|TRBV6-2/TRBV6-3|NA
CASSRGGTYSSMETQYF
>TRBJ2-1|TRBV29-1|few
CSPTGASGHEQFF
>TRBJ2-5|TRBV5-1|few
CASSSGTGDETQYF
>TRBJ2-5|TRBV5-1|NA
CASSPEWGWETQYF
>TRBJ2-5|TRBV7-9|few
CASSLVAGVRETQYF
>TRBJ2-5|TRBV12-5|few
CASGRGVGETQYF
>TRBJ2-7|TRBV6-1|NA
CASSEAPEGYEQYF
>NA|TRBV6-2/TRBV6-3|NA
CASSYREMETQYF
>TRBJ1-2|TRBV12-3/TRBV12-4|NA
CASSANNYGYTF
>TRBJ1-6|TRBV20-1|NA
CSARMYSSYNSPLHF
>TRBJ2-7|TRBV29-1|few
CSVDRGSPDYEQYF
>TRBJ2-7|TRBV3-1|NA
CASSQEYRGDEQYF
>TRBJ2-1|TRBV9|NA
CASSVDSGTWGEQFF
>TRBJ1-2|TRBV9|NA
CASSVEGSNYGYTF
>TRBJ2-3|TRBV7-2|few
CASSSRSGGPDTQYF
>TRBJ2-7|TRBV29-1|few
CSVVRGDVDEQYF
>TRBJ1-2|TRBV3-1|NA
CASRHAAGPGFYGYTF
>TRBJ1-4|TRBV29-1|many
CSVLWVPNEKLFF
>TRBJ1-1|TRBV4-3|NA
CASSKGRGMNTEAFF
>TRBJ2-5|TRBV28|once
CASSSSGSQTQYF
>TRBJ2-5|TRBV7-9|NA
CASSFGGPGGPQETQYF
>TRBJ2-2|TRBV12-3/TRBV12-4|few
CASSFGTTNTGELFF
>TRBJ2-1|TRBV12-3/TRBV12-4|NA
CASSFYPAGGHNEQFF
>TRBJ2-7|TRBV29-1|NA
CSVEERSGGNSYEQYF
>TRBJ2-5|TRBV20-1|few
CSASSLEAPTREQETQYF
>TRBJ2-7|TRBV12-3/TRBV12-4|NA
CASSVWASDEQYF
>TRBJ2-3|TRBV9|few
CASSVEAVLTDTQYF
>TRBJ2-5|TRBV24-1|NA
CATSDGQPAAQYF
>TRBJ2-1|TRBV7-9|NA
CASSSETSRTYNEQFF
>NA|TRBV20-1|few
CSGKRGGQETQYF
>TRBJ2-2|TRBV6-4|many
CASSEGNTGELFF
>TRBJ1-2|TRBV25-1|NA
CASSGSPGHFHNYGYTF
>NA|TRBV6-6|NA
CASVGGPYEQYF
>TRBJ2-1|TRBV11-2|few
CASSTGTSRGTEQFF
>TRBJ2-1|TRBV29-1|NA
CSVASGRASRFF
>TRBJ2-3|TRBV29-1|NA
CTADPGTDTQYF
>TRBJ2-1|TRBV6-2/TRBV6-3|NA
CASSYSSIEQFF
>TRBJ2-5|TRBV20-1|few
CSARETFEETQYF
>TRBJ2-1|TRBV20-1|NA
CSAAGQGWDEQFF
>TRBJ2-1|TRBV7-8|NA
CASRLNNEQFF